This TCR beta chain emerged from a study of cytomegalovirus exposure and HLA in healthy donors. Study results and limitations: Presence/absence analyses took donor sequencing depth as roughly uniform. Immune exposure information comprised only CMV serostatus.

It was with 60 Vbeta and 13 Jbeta primers that the PCR ran. Libraries were prepared by immunoSEQ multiplex PCR; TCRdb keeps only in-frame clonotypes and omits some of them. The sample shows 130,000 or so clones, 78% of them seen only once. From germline, CDR1 is SGHRS and CDR2 YFSETQ. The length of the CDR3 is 15 residues. Trimming shortened V by 1 base and J by 0 bases, and 10 bases separated the two germline ends. Regarding this clone: The antigen is undetermined.

The origin of this receptor is a female donor in good health and CMV-seronegative. Material for sequencing was PBMCs. J is TRBJ1-1 and V is TRBV5-1; no clear D. Here the CDR3 DNA reads TGCGCCAGCAGCTTGAACGTCGGGGTGAACACTGAAGCTTTCTTT. This encodes CASSLNVGVNTEAFF.